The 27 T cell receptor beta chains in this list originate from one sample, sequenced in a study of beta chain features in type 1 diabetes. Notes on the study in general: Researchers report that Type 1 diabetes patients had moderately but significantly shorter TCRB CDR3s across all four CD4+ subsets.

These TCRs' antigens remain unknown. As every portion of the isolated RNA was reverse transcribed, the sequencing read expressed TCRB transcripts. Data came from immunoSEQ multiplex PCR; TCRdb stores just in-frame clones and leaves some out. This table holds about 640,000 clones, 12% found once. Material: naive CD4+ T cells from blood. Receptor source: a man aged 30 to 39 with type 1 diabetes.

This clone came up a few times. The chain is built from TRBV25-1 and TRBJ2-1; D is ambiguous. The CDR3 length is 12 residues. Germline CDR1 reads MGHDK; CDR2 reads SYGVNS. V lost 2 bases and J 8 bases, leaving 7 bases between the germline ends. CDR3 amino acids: CASSEGADEQFF. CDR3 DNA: TGTGCCAGCAGTGAAGGTGCGGATGAGCAGTTCTTC.

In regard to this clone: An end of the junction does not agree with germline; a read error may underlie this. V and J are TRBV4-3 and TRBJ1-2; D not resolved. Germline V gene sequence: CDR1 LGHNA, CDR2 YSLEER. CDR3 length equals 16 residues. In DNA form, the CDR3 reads TGCGCCAGCAGCCAAGACCATGGACGGGCTAAGTATGGCTACACCTTC. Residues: CASSQDHGRAKYGYTF.

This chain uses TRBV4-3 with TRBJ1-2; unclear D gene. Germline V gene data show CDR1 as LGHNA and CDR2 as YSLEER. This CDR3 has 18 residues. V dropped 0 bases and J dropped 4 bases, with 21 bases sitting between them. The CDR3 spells CASSQDGVAGGVGYGYTF. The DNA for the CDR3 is TGCGCCAGCAGCCAAGATGGGGTAGCGGGAGGAGTCGGCTATGGCTACACCTTC.

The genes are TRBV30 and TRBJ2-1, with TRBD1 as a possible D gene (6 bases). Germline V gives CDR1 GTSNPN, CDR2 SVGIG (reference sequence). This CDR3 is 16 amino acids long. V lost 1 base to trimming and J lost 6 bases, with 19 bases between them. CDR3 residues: CAWSAAMGAVVNEQFF. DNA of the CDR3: TGTGCCTGGAGTGCAGCAATGGGGGCCGTGGTCAATGAGCAGTTCTTC.

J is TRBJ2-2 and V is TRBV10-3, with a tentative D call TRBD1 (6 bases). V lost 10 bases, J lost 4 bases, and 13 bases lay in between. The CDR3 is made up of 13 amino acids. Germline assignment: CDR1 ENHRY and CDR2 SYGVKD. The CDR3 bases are TGTGCCACCCGACAGGATCTCACCGGGGAGCTGTTTTTT. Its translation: CATRQDLTGELFF.

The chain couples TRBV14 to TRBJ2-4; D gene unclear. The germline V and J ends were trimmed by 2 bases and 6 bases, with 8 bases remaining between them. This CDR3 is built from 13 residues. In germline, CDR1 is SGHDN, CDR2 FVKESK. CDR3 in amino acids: CASSQLSTNIQYF. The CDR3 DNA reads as TGTGCCAGCAGCCAACTCAGTACAAACATTCAGTACTTC.

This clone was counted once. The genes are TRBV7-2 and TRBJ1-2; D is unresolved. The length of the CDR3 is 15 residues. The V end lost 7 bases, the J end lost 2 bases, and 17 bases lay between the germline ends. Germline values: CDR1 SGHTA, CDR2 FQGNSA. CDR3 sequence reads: CASTSQGQTNYGYTF. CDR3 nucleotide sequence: TGTGCCAGCACTTCCCAAGGGCAGACCAACTATGGCTACACCTTC.

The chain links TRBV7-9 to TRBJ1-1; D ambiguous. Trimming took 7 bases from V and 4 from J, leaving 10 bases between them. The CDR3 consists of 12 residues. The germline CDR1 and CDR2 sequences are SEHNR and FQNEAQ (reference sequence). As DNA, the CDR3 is TGTGCCAGCACACTTGGTGTCACTGAAGCTTTCTTT. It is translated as CASTLGVTEAFF.

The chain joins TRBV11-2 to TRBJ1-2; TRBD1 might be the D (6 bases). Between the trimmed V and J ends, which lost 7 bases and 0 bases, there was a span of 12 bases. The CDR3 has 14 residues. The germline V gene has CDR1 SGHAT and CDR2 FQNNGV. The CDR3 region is CASTLQGSNYGYTF. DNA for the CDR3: TGTGCCAGCACCCTACAGGGATCTAACTATGGCTACACCTTC. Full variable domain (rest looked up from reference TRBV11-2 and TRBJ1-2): EAGVAQSPRYKIIEKRQSVAFWCNPISGHATLYWYQQILGQGPKLLIQFQNNGVVDDSQLPKDRFSAERLKGVDSTLKIQPAKLEDSAVYLCASTLQGSNYGYTFGSGTRLTVV.

CDR3 in amino acids: CASSDGEFTDTQYF. The CDR3 DNA follows: TGTGCCAGCAGTGACGGGGAGTTCACAGATACGCAGTATTTT. The chain joins TRBV25-1 to TRBJ2-3, with D possibly matching TRBD2 (5 bases). Germline V gene sequence: CDR1 MGHDK, CDR2 SYGVNS. The CDR3 consists of 14 residues. Deletions cut 3 bases from V and 2 bases from J, with 9 bases between.

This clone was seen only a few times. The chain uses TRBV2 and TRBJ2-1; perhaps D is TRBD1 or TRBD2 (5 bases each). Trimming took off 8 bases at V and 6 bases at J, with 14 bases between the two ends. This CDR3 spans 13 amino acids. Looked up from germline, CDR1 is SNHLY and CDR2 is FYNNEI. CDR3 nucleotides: TGTGCCAGCGGACGAATGGGGGTCAATGAGCAGTTCTTC. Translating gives CASGRMGVNEQFF.

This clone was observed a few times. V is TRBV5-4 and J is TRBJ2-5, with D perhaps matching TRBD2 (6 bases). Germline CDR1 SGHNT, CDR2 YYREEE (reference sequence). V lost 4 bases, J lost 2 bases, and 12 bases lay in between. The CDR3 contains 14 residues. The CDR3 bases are TGTGCCAGCAGCGGAGGGTGGAGACAAGAGACCCAGTACTTC. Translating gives CASSGGWRQETQYF.

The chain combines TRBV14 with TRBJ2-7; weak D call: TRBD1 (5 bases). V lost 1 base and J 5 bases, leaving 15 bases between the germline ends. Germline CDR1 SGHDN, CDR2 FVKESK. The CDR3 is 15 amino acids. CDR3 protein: CASSQVLAGIDEQYF. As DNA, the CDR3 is TGTGCCAGCAGCCAAGTTTTGGCAGGGATAGACGAGCAGTACTTC. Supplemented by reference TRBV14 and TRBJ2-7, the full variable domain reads EAGVTQFPSHSVIEKGQTVTLRCDPISGHDNLYWYRRVMGKEIKFLLHFVKESKQDESGMPNNRFLAERTGGTYSTLKVQPAELEDSGVYFCASSQVLAGIDEQYFGPGTRLTVT.

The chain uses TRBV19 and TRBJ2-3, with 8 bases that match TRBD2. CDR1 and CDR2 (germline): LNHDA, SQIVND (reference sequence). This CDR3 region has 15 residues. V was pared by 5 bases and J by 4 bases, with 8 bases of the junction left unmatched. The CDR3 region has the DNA TGTGCCAGTAGTTACGGGGGGGCCACAGCAGATACGCAGTATTTT. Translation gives CASSYGGATADTQYF.

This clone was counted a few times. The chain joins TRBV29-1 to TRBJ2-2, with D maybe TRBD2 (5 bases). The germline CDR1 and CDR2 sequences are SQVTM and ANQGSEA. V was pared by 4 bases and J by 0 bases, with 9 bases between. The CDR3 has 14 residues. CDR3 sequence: CSVGSGSNTGELFF. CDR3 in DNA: TGCAGCGTTGGAAGCGGTTCGAACACCGGGGAGCTGTTTTTT.

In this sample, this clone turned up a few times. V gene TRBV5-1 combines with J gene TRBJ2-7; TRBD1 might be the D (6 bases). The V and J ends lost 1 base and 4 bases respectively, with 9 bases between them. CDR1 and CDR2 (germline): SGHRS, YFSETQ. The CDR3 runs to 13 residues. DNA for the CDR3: TGCGCCAGCAGCTTGACAGGGAATTACGAGCAGTACTTC. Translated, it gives CASSLTGNYEQYF.

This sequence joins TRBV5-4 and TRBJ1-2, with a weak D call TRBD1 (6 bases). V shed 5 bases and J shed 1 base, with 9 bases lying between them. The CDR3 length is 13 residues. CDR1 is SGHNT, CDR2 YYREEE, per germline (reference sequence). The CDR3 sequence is CASSRDNNYGYTF. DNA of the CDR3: TGTGCCAGCAGTCGGGACAATAACTATGGCTACACCTTC.

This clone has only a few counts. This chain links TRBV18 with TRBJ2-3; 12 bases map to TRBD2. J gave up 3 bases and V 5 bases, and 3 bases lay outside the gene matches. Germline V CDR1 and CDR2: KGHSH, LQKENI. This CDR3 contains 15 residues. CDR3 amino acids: CASSSGLAGTDTQYF. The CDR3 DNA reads TGTGCCAGCTCATCCGGACTAGCGGGGACAGATACGCAGTATTTT.

The CDR3 bases are TGTGCCAGCACCCAAGCGGCTAGCGGGGCCAGGGAGCAGTTCTTC. It yields the protein CASTQAASGAREQFF. The gene calls are TRBV28 and TRBJ2-1; 9 bases map to TRBD2. J lost 10 bases, V lost 7 bases, and 14 bases had no gene match. The CDR3 is 15 residues long. CDR1 and CDR2 (germline): MDHEN, SYDVKM.

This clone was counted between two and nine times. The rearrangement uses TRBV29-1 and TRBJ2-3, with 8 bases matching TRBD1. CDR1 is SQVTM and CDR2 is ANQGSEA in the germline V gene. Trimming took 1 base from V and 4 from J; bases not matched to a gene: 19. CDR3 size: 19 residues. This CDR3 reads CSVEGQGAPGGPTADTQYF. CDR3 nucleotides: TGCAGCGTTGAAGGTCAGGGGGCCCCAGGGGGTCCCACAGCAGATACGCAGTATTTT.

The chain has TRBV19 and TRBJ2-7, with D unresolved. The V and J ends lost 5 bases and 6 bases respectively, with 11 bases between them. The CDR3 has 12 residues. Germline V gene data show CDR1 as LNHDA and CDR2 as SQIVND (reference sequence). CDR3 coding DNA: TGTGCCAGTAGTCCCTATATGGGCGAGCAGTACTTC. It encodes CASSPYMGEQYF.

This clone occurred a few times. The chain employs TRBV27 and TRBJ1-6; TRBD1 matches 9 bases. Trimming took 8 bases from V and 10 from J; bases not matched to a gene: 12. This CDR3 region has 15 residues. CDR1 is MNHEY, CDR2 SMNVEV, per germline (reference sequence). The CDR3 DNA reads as TGTGCCAGCGCTCGAAGCACAGGGGGCGGGTCACCCCTCCACTTT. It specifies CASARSTGGGSPLHF.

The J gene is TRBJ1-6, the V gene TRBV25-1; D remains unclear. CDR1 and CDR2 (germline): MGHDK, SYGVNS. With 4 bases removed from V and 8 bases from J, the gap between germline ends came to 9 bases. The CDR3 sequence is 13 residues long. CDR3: CASSALKDSPLHF. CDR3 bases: TGTGCCAGCAGTGCTCTTAAGGATTCACCCCTCCACTTT.

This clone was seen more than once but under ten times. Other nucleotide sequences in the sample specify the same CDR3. The CDR3 loop reads CASSFGEKLFF. Written as DNA, the CDR3 is TGTGCCAGCAGCTTTGGGGAAAAACTGTTTTTT. V gene TRBV5-6 combines with J gene TRBJ1-4, with D unresolved. This CDR3 has 11 residues. V lost 2 bases to trimming and J lost 8 bases, with 4 bases between them. CDR1 and CDR2 from the germline V gene are SGHDT and YYEEEE.

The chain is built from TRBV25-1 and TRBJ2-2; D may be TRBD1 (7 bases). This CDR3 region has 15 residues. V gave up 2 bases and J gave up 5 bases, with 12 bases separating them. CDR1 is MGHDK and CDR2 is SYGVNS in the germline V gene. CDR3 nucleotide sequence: TGTGCCAGCAGTGAACGGCCAGGGGGGACCGGGGAGCTGTTTTTT. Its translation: CASSERPGGTGELFF.

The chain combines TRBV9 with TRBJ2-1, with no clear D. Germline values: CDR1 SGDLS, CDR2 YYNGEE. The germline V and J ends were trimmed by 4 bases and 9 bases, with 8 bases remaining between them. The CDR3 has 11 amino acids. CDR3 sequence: CASSLMGEQFF. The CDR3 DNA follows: TGTGCCAGCAGCCTGATGGGTGAGCAGTTCTTC. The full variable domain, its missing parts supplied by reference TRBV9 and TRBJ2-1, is DSGVTQTPKHLITATGQRVTLRCSPRSGDLSVYWYQQSLDQGLQFLIQYYNGEERAKGNILERFSAQQFPDLHSELNLSSLELGDSALYFCASSLMGEQFFGPGTRLTVL.

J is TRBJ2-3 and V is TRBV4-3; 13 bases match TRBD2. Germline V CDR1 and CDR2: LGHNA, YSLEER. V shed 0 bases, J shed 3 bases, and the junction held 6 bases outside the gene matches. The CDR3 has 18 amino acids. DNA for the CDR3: TGCGCCAGCAGCCAAGAACCAGGACTAGCGGGGGTGACAGATACGCAGTATTTT. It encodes CASSQEPGLAGVTDTQYF.